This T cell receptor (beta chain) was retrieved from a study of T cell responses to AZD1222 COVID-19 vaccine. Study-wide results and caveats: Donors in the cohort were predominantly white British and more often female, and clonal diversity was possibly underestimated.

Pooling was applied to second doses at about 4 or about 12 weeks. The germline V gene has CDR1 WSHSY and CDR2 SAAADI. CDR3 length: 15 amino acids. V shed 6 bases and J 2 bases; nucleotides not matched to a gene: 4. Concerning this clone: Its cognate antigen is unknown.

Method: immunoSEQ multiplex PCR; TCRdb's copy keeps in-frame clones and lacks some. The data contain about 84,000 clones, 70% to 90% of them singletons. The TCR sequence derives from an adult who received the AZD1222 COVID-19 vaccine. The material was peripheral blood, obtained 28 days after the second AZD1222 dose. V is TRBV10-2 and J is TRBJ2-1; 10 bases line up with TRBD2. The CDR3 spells CASSASGGAYNEQFF. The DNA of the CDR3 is TGCGCCAGCAGCGCAAGCGGGGGGGCCTACAATGAGCAGTTCTTC.